This T cell receptor (beta chain) was recovered during a study of control samples from healthy donors and cancer patients. The protocol was immunoSEQ multiplex PCR, while the TCRdb copy is restricted to in-frame clones and leaves out a portion. The sample gives more than 85,000 clones, roughly 88% of which show up once; roughly 3.7% is in the top ten. CDR1 is SGDLS, CDR2 YYNGEE, per germline. The CDR3 runs 15 residues. The V end was cut by 0 bases, the J end by 9 bases, with 16 bases between. The chain is built from TRBV9 and TRBJ2-1; perhaps TRBD2 as D (5 bases). This clonotype was obtained from a woman aged 60-75 years with lung cancer. Source material: PBMCs. This CDR3 reads CASSVAPEVVSEQFF. CDR3 in DNA: TGTGCCAGCAGCGTAGCGCCGGAGGTCGTCAGTGAGCAGTTCTTC.